This passage covers 8 T cell receptor beta chains from one sample sequenced in a study of control samples from healthy donors and cancer patients. TCRdb's copy holds only in-frame clones and misses some; the assay was immunoSEQ multiplex PCR. In the table there are 350,000 to 450,000 clones, around 90% of which are singletons. The sequenced sample was PBMCs. The receptors were gathered from a man in his forties with head and neck cancer.

V gene TRBV30 combines with J gene TRBJ1-2, with TRBD1 as a possible D gene (6 bases). V was clipped by 4 bases and J by 4 bases, with 10 bases between them. The CDR3 consists of 12 residues. The germline CDR1 and CDR2 sequences are GTSNPN and SVGIG (reference sequence). This CDR3 reads CAWTRTVYGYTF. In DNA form, the CDR3 reads TGTGCCTGGACTAGGACAGTCTATGGCTACACCTTC.

The rearrangement uses TRBV18 and TRBJ2-7; 10 nucleotides line up with TRBD1. Germline CDR1 reads KGHSH; CDR2 reads LQKENI. The junction had 5 bases not matched to a gene; V was cut back by 5 bases and J by 1 base. CDR3 length equals 15 residues. In DNA, the CDR3 is TGTGCCAGCTCAGCCCGGGACAGGGGTTCCTACGAGCAGTACTTC. It translates to CASSARDRGSYEQYF. The variable domain in full, with the rest retrieved from reference TRBV18 and TRBJ2-7, is NAGVMQNPRHLVRRRGQEARLRCSPMKGHSHVYWYRQLPEEGLKFMVYLQKENIIDESGMPKERFSAEFPKEGPSILRIQQVVRGDSAAYFCASSARDRGSYEQYFGPGTRLTVT.

This chain uses TRBV11-2 with TRBJ2-5; TRBD1 or TRBD2 may be the D gene (5 bases each). This CDR3 has 13 amino acids. V gave up 1 base and J gave up 11 bases, with 14 bases separating them. The V gene's germline CDR1 is SGHAT and CDR2 FQNNGV. CDR3 sequence: CASSLARWDPQYF. CDR3 DNA: TGTGCCAGCAGCTTAGCCAGGTGGGACCCTCAGTACTTC.

V gene TRBV3-1 (or the pseudogene TRBV3-2) combines with J gene TRBJ2-2; D may be TRBD2 (6 bases). This CDR3 comprises 13 residues. V was clipped by 5 bases and J by 6 bases, with 10 bases between them. Germline CDR1 reads LGHDT; CDR2 reads YNNKEL (reference sequence). The CDR3 spells CASSWGEAGELFF. In DNA form, the CDR3 reads TGTGCCAGCAGCTGGGGGGAAGCCGGGGAGCTGTTTTTT.

This clone was seen only once. The chain carries TRBV6-7 and TRBJ1-5; no clear D gene. TRBV6-7 is noted as an ORF with a role that remains uncertain. The CDR3 is 15 residues long. Trimming left V 6 bases short and J 2 bases short, with 14 bases between. The chain's CDR3 is CASSNGQAGNQPQHF. The CDR3 region has the DNA TGTGCCAGCAGCAACGGCCAAGCGGGCAATCAGCCCCAGCATTTT.

The rearrangement uses TRBV5-1 and TRBJ1-1; 7 bases align to TRBD1. Germline CDR1 and CDR2: SGHRS and YFSETQ. V lost 1 base and J lost 0; bases outside the gene matches: 6. This CDR3 is built from 16 residues. CDR3 amino acids: CASSLRTGPMNTEAFF. The CDR3 nucleotides are TGCGCCAGCAGCTTGAGGACAGGACCGATGAACACTGAAGCTTTCTTT.

The CDR3 DNA is TGTGCTAGTGGTCCCCGGACTAGCGGGAGTGGAGAGACCCAGTACTTC. This sequence encodes CASGPRTSGSGETQYF. The chain joins TRBV12-5 to TRBJ2-5, with 13 bases identical to TRBD2. V gave up 5 bases and J gave up 4 bases; unmatched junction bases: 7. The CDR3 has 16 amino acids. Germline CDR1 is LGHNT and CDR2 is FRNRAP.

V usage is TRBV6-5 and J usage is TRBJ2-7, with a tentative D call TRBD1 (5 bases). The length of the CDR3 is 14 residues. Between the trimmed V and J ends, which lost 0 bases and 3 bases, there was a span of 9 bases. Germline V CDR1 and CDR2: MNHEY, SVGAGI. This CDR3 is CASSYSARVYEQYF. The CDR3, as DNA: TGTGCCAGCAGTTACTCGGCCAGGGTCTACGAGCAGTACTTC.